A selection of T cell receptor beta chains follows, all from one sample in a study of blood T cell repertoires in COVID-19. Assay: immunoSEQ multiplex PCR; the TCRdb copy retains only in-frame clones and omits some. Of roughly 210,000 clones in the sample, 88% were seen once. The sequenced sample was peripheral blood. The receptor source for this set is a man aged 70-80 years with acute or convalescent COVID-19. Both conserved end residues are part of each CDR3. The D gene is left open where the match is weak.

v_call d_call cdr3_aa
TRBV25-1 - CASSMTVNTEAFF
TRBV6-2/TRBV6-3 - CASSYSGYGYTF
TRBV9 TRBD1 CASSVGTGGTNEKLFF
TRBV24-1 TRBD1 CATSDPRTGSGNEQFF
TRBV7-8 - CASSLVRLSSGNTIYF
TRBV28 TRBD1 CASSYNRGLLFF
TRBV3-1/TRBV3-2 TRBD2 CASSGLAGRTDTQYF
TRBV7-2 - CASSLVMNTEAFF
TRBV5-1 - CASSLQGTGEQYF
TRBV19 TRBD1 CASRAGQRENYGYTF
TRBV20-1 - CSASPDSSGEQYF
TRBV7-2 - CASRWRGNYEQYF
TRBV5-4 TRBD1 CASRPQGAGGADEQYF
TRBV28 - CASSVYGQRETQYF
TRBV19 - CATNQPGTYEQYF
TRBV9 TRBD2 CASSSGLAGLSEQYF
TRBV18 - CASSSGYNEQFF
TRBV5-4 TRBD1 CASSLGGQGGVHTEAFF
TRBV7-2 - CASSFGSLAGQETQYF
TRBV14 TRBD1 CASSRTGPNTEAFF
TRBV19 - CASSNLRGPTDTQYF
TRBV2 TRBD2 CASEGLAGIGEQFF
TRBV19 TRBD1 CASSQDRVHNEQFF
TRBV2 - CASRLTGYTEAFF
TRBV7-9 - CASSRAQLGNTIYF
TRBV14 - CASSQYRDSETQYF
TRBV14 - CASSQVGRDGKLFF
TRBV28 - CASSPRLGAGEQFF
TRBV7-2 TRBD2 CASSLGGGASSGANVLTF
TRBV29-1 TRBD1 CSVPGQGSVTQYF
TRBV12-3/TRBV12-4 - CASSQSTGGYTF
TRBV4-1 - CASSQESGIRSYEQYF
TRBV5-4 TRBD2 CASSRTSGHTGELFF
TRBV19 - CASSKGERANTGELFF
TRBV9 TRBD2 CASSMDNGRTDTQYF
TRBV7-9 - CASSSLVSPNEKLFF
TRBV7-9 - CASSFTETALIRGNEQFF
TRBV19 TRBD2 CASSIGLARKGLAKNIQYF
TRBV18 - CASSPLGGPYEQYF
TRBV4-1 - CASSSVGQLSQPQHF
TRBV24-1 - CATSDSRQAPDTQYF
TRBV15 TRBD1 CATSNQGATGYTF
TRBV27 TRBD2 CASSSPTSGRFGEQFF
TRBV7-2 TRBD1 CASSLEGARGEKLFF
TRBV10-3 - CATARDTFNEQYF
TRBV3-1/TRBV3-2 TRBD1 CASSPGGRTEAFF
TRBV6-5 - CASGRPPDGYTF
TRBV3-1/TRBV3-2 TRBD1 CASSRNSGTGPYEQYF
TRBV18 - CASSPWSSSRNEQFF
TRBV7-3 TRBD1 CASSQTGGGEKLFF
TRBV15 - CATSRVLDSNYEQYF
TRBV6-2/TRBV6-3 - CASSIQGNEQFF
TRBV27 TRBD1 CASSLRGQGYEDTQYF
TRBV25-1 - CASSGQGFSPLHF
TRBV19 TRBD1 CASSPGQGAQHF
TRBV5-6 - CASSRGDISSSYEQYF
TRBV2 - CASSDRGVGQPQHF